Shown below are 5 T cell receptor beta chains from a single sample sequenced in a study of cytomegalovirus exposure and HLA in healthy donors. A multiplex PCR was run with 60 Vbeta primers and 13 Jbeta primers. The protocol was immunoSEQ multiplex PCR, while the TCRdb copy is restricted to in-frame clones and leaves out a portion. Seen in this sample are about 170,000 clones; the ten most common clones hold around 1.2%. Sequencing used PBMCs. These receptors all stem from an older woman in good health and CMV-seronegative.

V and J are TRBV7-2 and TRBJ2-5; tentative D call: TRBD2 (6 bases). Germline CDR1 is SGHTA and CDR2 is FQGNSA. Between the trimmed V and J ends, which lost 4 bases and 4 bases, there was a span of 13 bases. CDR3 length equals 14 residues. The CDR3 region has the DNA TGTGCCAGCAGCTCCCGGGGGATGGGAGAGACCCAGTACTTC. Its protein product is CASSSRGMGETQYF.

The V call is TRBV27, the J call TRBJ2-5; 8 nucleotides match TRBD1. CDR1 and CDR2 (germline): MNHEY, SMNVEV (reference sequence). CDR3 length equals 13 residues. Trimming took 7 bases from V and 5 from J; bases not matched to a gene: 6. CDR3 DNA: TGTGCCAGCACCAGGACAGGGTGGGAGACCCAGTACTTC. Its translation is CASTRTGWETQYF.

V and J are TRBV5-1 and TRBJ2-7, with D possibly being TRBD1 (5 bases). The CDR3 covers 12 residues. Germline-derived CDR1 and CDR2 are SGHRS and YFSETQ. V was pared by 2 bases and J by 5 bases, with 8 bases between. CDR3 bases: TGCGCCAGCAGCTTTGACAGCAACGAGCAGTACTTC. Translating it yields CASSFDSNEQYF.

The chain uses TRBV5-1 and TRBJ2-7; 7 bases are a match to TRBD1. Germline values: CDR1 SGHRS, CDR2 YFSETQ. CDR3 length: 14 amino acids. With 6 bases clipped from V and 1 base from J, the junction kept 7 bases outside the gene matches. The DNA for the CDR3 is TGCGCCAGCACCCCCGGGACAGATTCCTACGAGCAGTACTTC. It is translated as CASTPGTDSYEQYF. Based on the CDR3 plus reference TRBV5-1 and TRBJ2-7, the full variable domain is KAGVTQTPRYLIKTRGQQVTLSCSPISGHRSVSWYQQTPGQGLQFLFEYFSETQRNKGNFPGRFSGRQFSNSRSEMNVSTLELGDSALYLCASTPGTDSYEQYFGPGTRLTVT.

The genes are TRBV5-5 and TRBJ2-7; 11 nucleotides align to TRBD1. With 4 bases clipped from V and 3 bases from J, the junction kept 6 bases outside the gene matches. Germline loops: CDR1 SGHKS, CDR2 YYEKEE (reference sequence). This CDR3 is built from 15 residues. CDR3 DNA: TGTGCCAGCAGCGCGACCGGGACAGGGGGCTACGAGCAGTACTTC. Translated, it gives CASSATGTGGYEQYF.